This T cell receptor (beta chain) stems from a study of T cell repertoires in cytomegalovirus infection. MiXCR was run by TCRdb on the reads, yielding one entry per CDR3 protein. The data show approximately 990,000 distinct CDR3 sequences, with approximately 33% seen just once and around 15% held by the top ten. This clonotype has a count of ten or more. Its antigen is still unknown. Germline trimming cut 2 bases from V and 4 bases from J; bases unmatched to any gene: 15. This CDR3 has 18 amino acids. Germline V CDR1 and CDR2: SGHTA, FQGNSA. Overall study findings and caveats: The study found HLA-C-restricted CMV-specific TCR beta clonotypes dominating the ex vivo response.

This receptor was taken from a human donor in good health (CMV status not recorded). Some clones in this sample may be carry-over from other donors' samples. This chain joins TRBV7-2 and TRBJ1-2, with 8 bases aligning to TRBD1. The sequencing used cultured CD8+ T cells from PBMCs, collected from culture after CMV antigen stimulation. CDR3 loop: CASSLNNAARTGFYGYTF. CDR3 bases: TGTGCCAGCAGCTTAAATAATGCGGCCAGGACAGGGTTCTATGGCTACACCTTC. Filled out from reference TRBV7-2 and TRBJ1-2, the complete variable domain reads GAGVSQSPSNKVTEKGKDVELRCDPISGHTALYWYRQSLGQGLEFLIYFQGNSAPDKSGLPSDRFSAERTGGSVSTLTIQRTQQEDSAVYLCASSLNNAARTGFYGYTFGSGTRLTVV.